Below, one T cell receptor (beta chain) is given with its context. Its antigen is undetermined. There are 15 residues in the CDR3. Germline V CDR1 and CDR2: LNHDA, SQIVND (reference sequence). V lost 5 bases and J lost 10, with 21 bases in between. CDR3-region Arm-PCR and iRepertoire HTBI primers produced the TCR beta libraries. TCRdb redid the calling of the multiplex PCR reads with MiXCR, one entry per CDR3 protein. This table has hundreds of thousands of distinct CDR3 sequences, 21% appearing once. Time point denoted: persistent/refractory GD, antithyroid drugs over 5 years with positive TRAb. PBMC RNA served as the TCR library source. A roughly 8.3-milliliter sample of peripheral blood was drawn into EDTA tubes. The data were taken from a study of regulatory T cells in long-lasting Graves disease. Study results and limitations: There were preferences for TRBV28, TRBJ1-2 and TRBJ2-5 in persistent disease.

Sequencing used peripheral blood mononuclear cells (PBMCs), obtained when the disease was refractory, from a patient treated with antithyroid drugs. The source is a female donor with Graves disease. This chain connects TRBV19 to TRBJ1-5, with D possibly TRBD1 on 5 matching bases. Here the CDR3 reads CASSVDGTGGDPQHF. The CDR3 coding sequence is TGTGCCAGTAGTGTCGACGGGACGGGGGGAGATCCCCAGCATTTT.